Below are 3 T cell receptor beta chains sequenced from a single sample in a study of T cell repertoires in cytomegalovirus infection. MiXCR, applied by TCRdb to the reads, yields one record per CDR3 protein. Among 200,000 to 250,000 distinct CDR3 sequences listed, over 20% were seen once. Material for sequencing was CD8+ T cells from PBMCs. The receptor source for this set is a human donor in good health (CMV status not recorded). Some clones in this sample may be carry-over from other donors' samples.

This clonotype was seen a few times. The chain couples TRBV11-2 to TRBJ2-1; D uncertain. Deletions cut 8 bases from V and 7 bases from J, with 15 bases between. Germline CDR1 reads SGHAT; CDR2 reads FQNNGV. This CDR3 contains 13 residues. This CDR3 is CASLGIAGNEQFF. The CDR3 DNA reads TGTGCCAGCTTAGGGATAGCTGGTAATGAGCAGTTCTTC.

This clonotype was seen more than once but under ten times. The V call is TRBV20-1, the J call TRBJ2-7, with D unclear. This CDR3 region has 11 residues. Trimming took 3 bases from V and 6 from J, leaving 9 bases between them. Germline V CDR1 and CDR2: DFQATT, SNEGSKA (reference sequence). CDR3 in amino acids: CSARPTGEQYF. DNA of the CDR3: TGCAGTGCTAGGCCCACTGGCGAGCAGTACTTC.

This clonotype was observed a single time. As the CDR3 is not closed by the conserved phenylalanine or tryptophan, this likely results from a read error. The rearrangement joins TRBV12-3 or TRBV12-4 to TRBJ1-1, with D tentatively TRBD1 (5 bases). The CDR3 length is 16 residues. The germline V and J ends were trimmed by 6 bases and 1 base, with 18 bases remaining between them. The CDR3 DNA reads TGTGCCAGCAGGCCCCTCGGGTGGACATCGAACACTGAAGCTTTCTTG. Translating it yields CASRPLGWTSNTEAFL.